This T cell receptor beta chain emerged from a study of T cell responses to AZD1222 COVID-19 vaccine. Trimming removed 3 bases from V and 0 bases from J, with 9 bases in between. The CDR3 is made up of 15 amino acids. Germline-derived CDR1 and CDR2 are MGHRA and YSYEKL. Assay used: immunoSEQ multiplex PCR; TCRdb lists only in-frame clones, some missing. The table has about 110,000 clones, roughly 90% seen once. The starting material was peripheral blood, obtained 28 days after the second AZD1222 dose. The chain has TRBV4-1 and TRBJ1-5; D gene ambiguous. This TCR came from an adult who received the AZD1222 COVID-19 vaccine. DNA for the CDR3: TGCGCCAGCAGCCACGAGGGAAATAGCAATCAGCCCCAGCATTTT. It specifies CASSHEGNSNQPQHF.